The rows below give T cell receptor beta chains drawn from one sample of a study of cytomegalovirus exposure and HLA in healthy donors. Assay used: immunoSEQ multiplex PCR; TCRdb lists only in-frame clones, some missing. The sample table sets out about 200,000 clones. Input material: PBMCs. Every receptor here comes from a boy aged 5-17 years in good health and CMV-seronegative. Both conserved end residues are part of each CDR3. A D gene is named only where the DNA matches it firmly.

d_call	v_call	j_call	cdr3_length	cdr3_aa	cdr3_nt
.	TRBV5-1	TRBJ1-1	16	CASSYSGTTGNTEAFF	TGCGCCAGCAGCTATTCCGGGACAACTGGGAACACTGAAGCTTTCTTT
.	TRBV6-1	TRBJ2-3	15	CASSASRASTDTQYF	TGTGCCAGCTCCGCGAGCAGGGCGAGCACAGATACGCAGTATTTT
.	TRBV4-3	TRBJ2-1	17	CASSQDWRGGSYNEQFF	TGCGCCAGCAGCCAAGATTGGAGGGGGGGGTCCTACAATGAGCAGTTCTTC
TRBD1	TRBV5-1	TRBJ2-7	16	CASSLETGGGSYEQYF	TGCGCCAGCAGCTTGGAGACAGGGGGGGGCTCCTACGAGCAGTACTTC
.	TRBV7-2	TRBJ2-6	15	CASSLGGTGANVLTF	TGTGCCAGCAGCTTAGGAGGGACTGGGGCCAACGTCCTGACTTTC
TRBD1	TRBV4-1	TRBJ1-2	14	CASSPSGGEDGYTF	TGCGCCAGCAGCCCATCAGGGGGCGAGGATGGCTACACCTTC
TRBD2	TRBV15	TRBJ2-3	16	CATSRDYLAGEDTQYF	TGTGCCACCAGCAGAGATTACCTAGCGGGGGAGGATACGCAGTATTTT
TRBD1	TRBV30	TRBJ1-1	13	CAWRRDRVQWAFF	TGTGCCTGGAGGCGGGACAGGGTTCAGTGGGCTTTCTTT
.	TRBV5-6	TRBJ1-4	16	CASSRNLGTLEEKLFF	TGTGCCAGCAGCCGTAACCTCGGTACTTTGGAGGAAAAACTGTTTTTT
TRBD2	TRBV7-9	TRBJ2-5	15	CASSSGRGGQETQYF	TGTGCCAGCAGCTCCGGGAGGGGGGGCCAAGAGACCCAGTACTTC
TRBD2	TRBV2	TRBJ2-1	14	CASSDGTSRNEQFF	TGTGCCAGCAGTGATGGGACTAGCCGCAATGAGCAGTTCTTC
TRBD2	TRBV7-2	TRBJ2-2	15	CASSPTLAGTGELFF	TGTGCCAGCAGCCCAACCTTAGCGGGCACCGGGGAGCTGTTTTTT
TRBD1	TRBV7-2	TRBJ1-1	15	CASSPGGPMNTEAFF	TGTGCCAGCAGCCCAGGGGGGCCCATGAACACTGAAGCTTTCTTT
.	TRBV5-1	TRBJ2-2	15	CANPPRTTNTGELFF	TGCGCCAACCCACCAAGGACTACGAACACCGGGGAGCTGTTTTTT
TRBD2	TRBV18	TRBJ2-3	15	CASSPAGGTPDTQYF	TGTGCCAGCTCACCAGCCGGGGGGACCCCAGATACGCAGTATTTT
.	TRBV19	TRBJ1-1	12	CASDQGRTEAFF	TGTGCCAGCGACCAGGGAAGGACTGAAGCTTTCTTT
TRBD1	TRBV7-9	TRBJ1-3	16	CASSLRGQGHGNTIYF	TGTGCCAGCAGCTTACGGGGACAGGGGCATGGAAACACCATATATTTT
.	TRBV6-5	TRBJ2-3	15	CASRRYSTGSDTQYF	TGTGCCAGCAGGCGCTACTCAACAGGGTCCGATACGCAGTATTTT
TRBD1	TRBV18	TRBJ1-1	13	CASSRQGGAEAFF	TGTGCCAGCTCACGGCAGGGGGGTGCTGAAGCTTTCTTT
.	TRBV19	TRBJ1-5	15	CASSTSSGSNQPQHF	TGTGCCAGTAGTACGAGTTCCGGTAGCAATCAGCCCCAGCATTTT
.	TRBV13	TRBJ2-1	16	CASSLVGGRSYNEQFF	TGTGCCAGCAGCTTAGTCGGCGGGCGCTCCTACAATGAGCAGTTCTTC
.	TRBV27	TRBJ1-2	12	CATRATWRGYTF	TGTGCCACTCGGGCCACTTGGAGGGGCTACACCTTC
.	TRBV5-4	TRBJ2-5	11	CASSLRETQYF	TGTGCCAGCAGCTTGCGAGAGACCCAGTACTTC
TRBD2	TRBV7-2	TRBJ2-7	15	CASSFGGGAGIEQYF	TGTGCCAGCAGCTTCGGCGGGGGGGCGGGTATCGAGCAGTACTTC
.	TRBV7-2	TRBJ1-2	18	CASSRSSLWGLFNYGYTF	TGTGCCAGCAGCAGAAGTAGCCTCTGGGGCCTCTTTAACTATGGCTACACCTTC
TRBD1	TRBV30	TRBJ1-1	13	CAWAGTGVTEAFF	TGTGCCTGGGCCGGGACAGGGGTCACTGAAGCTTTCTTT
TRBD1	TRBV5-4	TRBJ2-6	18	CASSIPIQGAGGANVLTF	TGTGCCAGCAGCATTCCCATACAGGGGGCGGGTGGGGCCAACGTCCTGACTTTC
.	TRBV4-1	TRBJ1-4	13	CASARLGNEKLFF	TGCGCCAGCGCAAGACTCGGGAATGAAAAACTGTTTTTT
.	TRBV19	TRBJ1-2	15	CASSIDLAVNYGYTF	TGTGCCAGTAGTATAGATCTAGCGGTAAACTATGGCTACACCTTC
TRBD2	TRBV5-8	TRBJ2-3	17	CASSLAALAGGTDTQYF	TGTGCCAGCAGCTTGGCTGCACTAGCGGGGGGCACAGATACGCAGTATTTT
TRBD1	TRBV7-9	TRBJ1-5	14	CASSPDRAYQPQHF	TGTGCCAGCAGCCCGGACAGGGCGTATCAGCCCCAGCATTTT
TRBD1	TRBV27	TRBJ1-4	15	CASSSATGGSEKLFF	TGTGCCAGCAGTTCCGCGACAGGGGGAAGTGAAAAACTGTTTTTT
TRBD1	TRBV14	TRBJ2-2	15	CASSQGTGTTGELFF	TGTGCCAGCAGCCAAGGGACAGGTACCACCGGGGAGCTGTTTTTT
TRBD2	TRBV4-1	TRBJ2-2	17	CASSQVWAGGRSGELFF	TGCGCCAGCAGCCAAGTCTGGGCGGGGGGTCGGTCCGGGGAGCTGTTTTTT
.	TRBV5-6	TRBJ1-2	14	CASSSRDMATGYTF	TGTGCCAGCAGCTCTCGAGACATGGCCACAGGCTACACCTTC
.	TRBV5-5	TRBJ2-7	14	CASSLDSVPYEQYF	TGTGCCAGCAGCTTAGACAGCGTACCCTACGAGCAGTACTTC
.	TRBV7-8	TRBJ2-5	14	CASSLGWRQETQYF	TGTGCCAGCAGCTTAGGCTGGCGGCAAGAGACCCAGTACTTC
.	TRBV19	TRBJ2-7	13	CASSIRKGAPQYF	TGTGCCAGTAGTATTAGGAAAGGGGCGCCGCAGTACTTC
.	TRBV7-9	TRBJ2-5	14	CASSSRRAGETQYF	TGTGCCAGCAGCTCCCGGAGGGCGGGCGAGACCCAGTACTTC
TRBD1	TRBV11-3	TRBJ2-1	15	CASSSSEGAHNEQFF	TGTGCCAGCAGCTCGAGCGAGGGGGCCCACAATGAGCAGTTCTTC
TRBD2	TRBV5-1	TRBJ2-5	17	CASSGEVAGGNQETQYF	TGCGCCAGCAGCGGGGAGGTAGCGGGGGGCAACCAAGAGACCCAGTACTTC
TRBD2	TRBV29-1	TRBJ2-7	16	CSIESRGRAGTYEQYF	TGCAGCATTGAATCCCGGGGGAGAGCGGGGACCTACGAGCAGTACTTC
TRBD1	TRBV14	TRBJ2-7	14	CASSPPETGVEQYF	TGTGCCAGCAGCCCACCGGAGACAGGGGTCGAGCAGTACTTC
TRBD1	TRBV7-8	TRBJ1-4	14	CASRRGQGAEKLFF	TGTGCCAGCAGGCGGGGACAGGGGGCTGAAAAACTGTTTTTT
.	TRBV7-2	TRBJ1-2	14	CASSQLRPAAGYTF	TGTGCCAGCAGCCAACTCCGCCCCGCGGCTGGCTACACCTTC
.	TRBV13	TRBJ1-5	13	CASSATENQPQHF	TGTGCCAGCAGCGCCACCGAGAATCAGCCCCAGCATTTT
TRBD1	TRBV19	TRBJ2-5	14	CASSIQGGRETQYF	TGTGCCAGTAGTATTCAAGGGGGCCGGGAGACCCAGTACTTC
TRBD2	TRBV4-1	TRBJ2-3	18	CASSQGPPGLAGEDTQYF	TGCGCCAGCAGCCAAGGACCTCCGGGACTAGCGGGGGAGGATACGCAGTATTTT
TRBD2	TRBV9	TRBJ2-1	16	CASSDPPSGGVNEQFF	TGTGCCAGCAGCGACCCCCCGAGCGGGGGGGTCAATGAGCAGTTCTTC
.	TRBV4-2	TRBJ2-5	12	CASSQGTETQYF	TGTGCCAGCAGCCAAGGTACTGAGACCCAGTACTTC